This is a list of T cell receptor beta chains from one sample in a study of blood T cell repertoires in COVID-19. Assay used: immunoSEQ multiplex PCR; TCRdb lists only in-frame clones, some missing. The sample holds about 180,000 clones, about 80% seen once. The specimen sequenced was PBMCs or T cells enriched from blood (not recorded which). The receptor set was obtained from a man between 60 and 75 years old who had been exposed to COVID-19. Both conserved end residues are part of each CDR3. The D gene is left open where the match is weak. The size entry is marked missing in some rows and otherwise reads once, few, many or a size class.

clone size	V gene	J gene	D gene	CDR3 DNA	CDR3 protein
few	TRBV6-2/TRBV6-3	TRBJ1-5	.	TGTGCCAGCAGCGAGGCGGGACCTCAGCCCCAGCATTTT	CASSEAGPQPQHF
.	TRBV12-3/TRBV12-4	TRBJ1-2	TRBD1	TGTGCCAGCGGGCACACAGGGGGTGGCTACACCTTC	CASGHTGGGYTF
few	TRBV7-9	TRBJ2-1	.	TGTGCCAGCAGCTCCTTGAATGAGCAGTTCTTC	CASSSLNEQFF
.	TRBV5-1	TRBJ2-1	.	TGCGCCAGCGACTCGCAGGGTACCTACAATGAGCAGTTCTTC	CASDSQGTYNEQFF
.	TRBV14	TRBJ2-7	.	TGTGCCAGCAGCAGCGTGTCGGGGAACTCCTACGAGCAGTACTTC	CASSSVSGNSYEQYF
.	TRBV7-2	TRBJ1-1	.	TGTGCCAGCAGCGGCGGGAGGATAACTGAAGCTTTCTTT	CASSGGRITEAFF
.	TRBV5-1	TRBJ2-5	.	TGCGCCAGCAGCTCCTACGGGACATCAAAAGGAGAGACCCAGTACTTC	CASSSYGTSKGETQYF
.	TRBV7-9	TRBJ2-7	.	TGTGCCAGCAACCACGGGTTTTCGGGCGAGCAGTACTTC	CASNHGFSGEQYF
few	TRBV18	TRBJ2-7	TRBD1	TGTGCCAGCTCACCTTTTGAGGGGGCGCGAGAGCAGTACTTC	CASSPFEGAREQYF
.	TRBV11-3	TRBJ2-7	.	TGTGCCAGCAGCTTAGTCCAGGGAACGGCCGAGCAGTACTTC	CASSLVQGTAEQYF
.	TRBV5-4	TRBJ2-2	TRBD1	TGTGCCAGCAGCCCAAGGACAGGGGACCACACCGGGGAGCTGTTTTTT	CASSPRTGDHTGELFF
once	TRBV6-5	TRBJ1-1	.	TGTGCCAGCAGTTCCCCCCAAAGGGGTGCTTTCTTT	CASSSPQRGAFF
.	TRBV28	TRBJ1-2	.	TGTGCCAGCAGGGGGGGAGGGCGAGATGGCTACACCTTC	CASRGGGRDGYTF
.	TRBV6-6	TRBJ1-3	.	TGTGCCAGCAGCAGGGGCCCTGGAAACACCATATATTTT	CASSRGPGNTIYF
.	TRBV29-1	TRBJ1-2	TRBD1	TGCAGCGTTGAAGATAGGAGACAGGGAAGCGACTATGGCTACACCTTC	CSVEDRRQGSDYGYTF
.	TRBV2	TRBJ1-2	TRBD1	TGTGCCAGCGCGACAGGGGGCTATGGCTACACCTTC	CASATGGYGYTF